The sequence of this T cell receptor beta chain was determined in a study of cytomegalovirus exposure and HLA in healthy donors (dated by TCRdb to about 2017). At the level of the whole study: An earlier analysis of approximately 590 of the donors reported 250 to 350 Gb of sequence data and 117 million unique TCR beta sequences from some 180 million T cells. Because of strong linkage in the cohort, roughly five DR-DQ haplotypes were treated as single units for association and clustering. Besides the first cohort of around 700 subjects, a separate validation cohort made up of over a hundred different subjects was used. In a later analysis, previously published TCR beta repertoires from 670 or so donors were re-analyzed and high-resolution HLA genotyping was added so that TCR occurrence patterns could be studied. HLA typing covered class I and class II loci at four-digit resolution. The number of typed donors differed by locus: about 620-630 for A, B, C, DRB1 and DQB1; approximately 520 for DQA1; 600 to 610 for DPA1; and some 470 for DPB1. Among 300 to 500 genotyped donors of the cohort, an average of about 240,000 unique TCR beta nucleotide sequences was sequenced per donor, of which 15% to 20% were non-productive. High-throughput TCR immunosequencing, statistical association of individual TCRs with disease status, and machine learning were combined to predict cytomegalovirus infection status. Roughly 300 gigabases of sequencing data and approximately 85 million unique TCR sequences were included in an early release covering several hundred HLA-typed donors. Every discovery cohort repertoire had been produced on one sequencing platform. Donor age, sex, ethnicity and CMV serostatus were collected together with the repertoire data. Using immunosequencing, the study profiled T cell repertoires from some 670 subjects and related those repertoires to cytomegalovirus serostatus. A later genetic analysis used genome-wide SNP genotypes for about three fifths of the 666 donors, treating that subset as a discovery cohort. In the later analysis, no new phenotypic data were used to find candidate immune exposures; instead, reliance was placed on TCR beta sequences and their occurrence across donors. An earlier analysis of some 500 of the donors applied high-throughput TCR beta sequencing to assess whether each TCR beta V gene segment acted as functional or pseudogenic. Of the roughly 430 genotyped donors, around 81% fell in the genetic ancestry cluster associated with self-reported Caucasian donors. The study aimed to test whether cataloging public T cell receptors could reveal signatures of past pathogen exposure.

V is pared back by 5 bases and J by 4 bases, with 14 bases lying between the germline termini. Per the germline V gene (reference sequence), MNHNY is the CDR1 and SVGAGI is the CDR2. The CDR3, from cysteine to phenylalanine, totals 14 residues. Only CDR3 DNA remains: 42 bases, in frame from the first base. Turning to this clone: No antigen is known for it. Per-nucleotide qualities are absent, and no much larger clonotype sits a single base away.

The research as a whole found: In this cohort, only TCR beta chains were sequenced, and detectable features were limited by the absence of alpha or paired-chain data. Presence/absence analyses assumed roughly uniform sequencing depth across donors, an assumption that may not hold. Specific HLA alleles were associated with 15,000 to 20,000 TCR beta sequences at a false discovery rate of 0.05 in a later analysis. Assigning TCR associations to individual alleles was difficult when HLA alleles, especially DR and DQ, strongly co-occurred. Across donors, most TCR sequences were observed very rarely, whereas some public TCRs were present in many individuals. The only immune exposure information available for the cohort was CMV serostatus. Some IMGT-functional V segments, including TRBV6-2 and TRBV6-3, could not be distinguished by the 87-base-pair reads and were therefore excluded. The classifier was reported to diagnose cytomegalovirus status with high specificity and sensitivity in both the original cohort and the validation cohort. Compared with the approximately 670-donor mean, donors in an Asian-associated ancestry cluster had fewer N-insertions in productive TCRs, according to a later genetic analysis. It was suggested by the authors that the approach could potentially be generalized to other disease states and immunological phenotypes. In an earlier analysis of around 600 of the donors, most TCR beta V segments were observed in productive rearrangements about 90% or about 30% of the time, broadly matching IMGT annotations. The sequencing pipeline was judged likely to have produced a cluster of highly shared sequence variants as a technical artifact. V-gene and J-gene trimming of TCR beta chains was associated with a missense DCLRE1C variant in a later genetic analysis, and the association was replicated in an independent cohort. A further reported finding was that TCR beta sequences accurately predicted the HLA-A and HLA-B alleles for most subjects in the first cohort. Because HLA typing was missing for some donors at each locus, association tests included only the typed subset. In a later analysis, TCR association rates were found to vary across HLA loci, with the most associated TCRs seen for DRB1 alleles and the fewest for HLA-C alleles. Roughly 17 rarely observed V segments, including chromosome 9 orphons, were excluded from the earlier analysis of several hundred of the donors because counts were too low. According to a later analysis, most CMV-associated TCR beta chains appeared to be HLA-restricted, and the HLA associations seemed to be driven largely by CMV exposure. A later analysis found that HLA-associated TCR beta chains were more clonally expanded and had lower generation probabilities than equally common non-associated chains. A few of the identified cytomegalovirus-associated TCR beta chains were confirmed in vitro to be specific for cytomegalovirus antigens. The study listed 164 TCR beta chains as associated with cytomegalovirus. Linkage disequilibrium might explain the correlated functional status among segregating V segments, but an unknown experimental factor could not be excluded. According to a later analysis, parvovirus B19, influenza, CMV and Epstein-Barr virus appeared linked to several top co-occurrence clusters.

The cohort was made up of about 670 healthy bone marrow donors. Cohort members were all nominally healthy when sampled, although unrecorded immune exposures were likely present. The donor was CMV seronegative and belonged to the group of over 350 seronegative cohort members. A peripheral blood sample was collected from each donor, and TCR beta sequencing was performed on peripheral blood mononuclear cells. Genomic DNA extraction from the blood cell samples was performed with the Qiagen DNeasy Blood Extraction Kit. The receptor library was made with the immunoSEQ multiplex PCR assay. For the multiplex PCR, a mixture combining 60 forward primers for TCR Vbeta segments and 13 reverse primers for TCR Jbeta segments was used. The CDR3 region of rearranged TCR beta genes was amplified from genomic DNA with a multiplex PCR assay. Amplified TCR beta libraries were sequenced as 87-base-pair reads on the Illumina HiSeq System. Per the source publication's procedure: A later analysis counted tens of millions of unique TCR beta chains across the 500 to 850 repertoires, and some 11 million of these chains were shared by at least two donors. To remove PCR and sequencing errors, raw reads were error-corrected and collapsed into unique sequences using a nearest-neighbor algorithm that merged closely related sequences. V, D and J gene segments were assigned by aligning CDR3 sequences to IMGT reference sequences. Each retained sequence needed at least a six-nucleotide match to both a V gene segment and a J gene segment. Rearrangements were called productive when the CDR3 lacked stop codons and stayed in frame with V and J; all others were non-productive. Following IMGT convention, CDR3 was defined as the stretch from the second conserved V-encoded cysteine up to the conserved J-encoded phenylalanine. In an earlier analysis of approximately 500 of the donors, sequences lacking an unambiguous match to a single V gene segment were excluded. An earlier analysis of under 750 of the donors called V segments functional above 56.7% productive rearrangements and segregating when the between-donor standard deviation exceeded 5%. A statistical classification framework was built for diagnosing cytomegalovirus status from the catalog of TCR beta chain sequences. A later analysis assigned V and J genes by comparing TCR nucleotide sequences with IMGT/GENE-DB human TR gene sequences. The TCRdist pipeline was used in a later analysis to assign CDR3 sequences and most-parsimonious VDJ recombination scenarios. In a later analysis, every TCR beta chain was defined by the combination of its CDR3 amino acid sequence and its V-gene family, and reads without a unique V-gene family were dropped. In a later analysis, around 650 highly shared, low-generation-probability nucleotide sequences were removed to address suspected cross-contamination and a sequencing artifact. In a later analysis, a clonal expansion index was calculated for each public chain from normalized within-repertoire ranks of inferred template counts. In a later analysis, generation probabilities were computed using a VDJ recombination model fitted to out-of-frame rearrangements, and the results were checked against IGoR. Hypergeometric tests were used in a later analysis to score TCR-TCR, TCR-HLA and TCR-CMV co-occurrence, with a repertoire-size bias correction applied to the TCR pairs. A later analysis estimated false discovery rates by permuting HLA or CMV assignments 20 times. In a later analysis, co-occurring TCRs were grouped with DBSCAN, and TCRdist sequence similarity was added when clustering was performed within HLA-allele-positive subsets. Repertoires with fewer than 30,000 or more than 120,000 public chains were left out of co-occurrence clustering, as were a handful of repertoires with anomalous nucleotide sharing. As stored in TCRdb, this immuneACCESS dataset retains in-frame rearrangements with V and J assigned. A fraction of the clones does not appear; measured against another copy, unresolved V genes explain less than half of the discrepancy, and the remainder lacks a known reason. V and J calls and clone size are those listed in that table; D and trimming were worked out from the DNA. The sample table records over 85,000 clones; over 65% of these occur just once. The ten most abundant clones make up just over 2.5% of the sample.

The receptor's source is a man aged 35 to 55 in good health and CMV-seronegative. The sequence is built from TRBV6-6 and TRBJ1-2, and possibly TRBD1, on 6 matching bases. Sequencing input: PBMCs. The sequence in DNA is TGTGCCAGCAGTCCTCAGGGGAGTGGCTATGGCTACACCTTC. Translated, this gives CASSPQGSGYGYTF.